This T cell receptor (beta chain) derives from a study of control samples from healthy donors and cancer patients. TCRdb's table, derived via immunoSEQ multiplex PCR, lists solely in-frame clones and lacks some. The sample lists more than 95,000 clones, around 87% occurring once. V was cut by 6 bases and J by 3 bases, with 12 bases left in between. Looked up from germline, CDR1 is SGHTA and CDR2 is FQGNSA. The CDR3 length is 13 residues. This clone was detected a few times. The sequenced material came from blood. The chain uses TRBV7-2 and TRBJ2-7, with D tentatively TRBD1 (6 bases). The source is a man in his sixties in good health. DNA of the CDR3: TGTGCCAGCAGTCGGACAGATAACTACGAGCAGTACTTC. This codes for CASSRTDNYEQYF.